This T cell receptor (beta chain) was retrieved from a study of T cell clonality in common variable immunodeficiency. The CDR3 runs to 16 residues. Trimming pared 6 bases from V and 1 base from J, leaving 16 bases between. Germline CDR1 SNHLY, CDR2 FYNNEI. This clone was seen many times. The read terminates 3 residues before the CDR3 end, so the remaining end is supplied by the germline J gene. TCRdb keeps only in-frame clones here, not all; method: immunoSEQ multiplex PCR. The specimen gives some 50,000 clones without singletons; the ten biggest hold about 1.7%. The rearrangement links TRBV2 to TRBJ1-5; the D gene is possibly TRBD1 (6 bases). The sequence came from a person between 18 and 69 years old in good health. Sequenced material: peripheral blood mononuclear cells. CDR3 DNA, as far as it was read: TGTGCCAGCAGCGAGTTAGGCAGGGGAAGCAATCAGCCC. Translation: CASSELGRGSNQP. The CDR3, in full, reads CASSELGRGSNQPQHF.